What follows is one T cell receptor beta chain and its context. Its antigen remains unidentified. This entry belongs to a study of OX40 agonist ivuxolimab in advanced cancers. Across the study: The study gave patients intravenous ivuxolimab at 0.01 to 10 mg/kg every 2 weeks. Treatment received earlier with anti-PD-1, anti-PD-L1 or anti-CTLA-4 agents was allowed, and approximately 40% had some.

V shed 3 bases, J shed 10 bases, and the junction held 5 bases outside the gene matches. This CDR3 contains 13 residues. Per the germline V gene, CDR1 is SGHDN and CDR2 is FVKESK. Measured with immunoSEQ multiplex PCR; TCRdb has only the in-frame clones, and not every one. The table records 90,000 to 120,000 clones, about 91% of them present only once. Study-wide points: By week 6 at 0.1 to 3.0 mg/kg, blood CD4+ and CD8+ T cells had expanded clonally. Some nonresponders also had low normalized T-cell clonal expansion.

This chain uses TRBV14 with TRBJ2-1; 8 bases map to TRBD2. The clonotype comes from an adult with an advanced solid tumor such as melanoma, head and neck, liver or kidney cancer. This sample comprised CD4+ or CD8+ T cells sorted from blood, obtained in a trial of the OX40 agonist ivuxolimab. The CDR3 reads CASSQNRLAEQFF. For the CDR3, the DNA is TGTGCCAGCAGCCAGAATCGACTAGCGGAGCAGTTCTTC.